A single sample gave rise to the 16 T cell receptor beta chains below, sequenced in a study of cytomegalovirus exposure and HLA in healthy donors. Here immunoSEQ multiplex PCR was the method, and the copy in TCRdb shows in-frame clones only, minus some. The repertoire holds about 150,000 clones, with about 86% as singletons. The sample was PBMCs. These receptors originate from a human donor in good health.

Details on this clone: A junction end diverges from the germline sequence, so it may reflect a read error. The chain recombines TRBV7-7 with TRBJ2-5; D is perhaps TRBD2 (5 bases). CDR3 size: 12 residues. Germline-derived CDR1 and CDR2 are SSHAT and FNYEAQ (reference sequence). The CDR3 bases are TGTGCTAGCAGCCGCCGAGGGGAGACCCAGTACTTC. Translation gives CASSRRGETQYF. The full variable domain, in which reference TRBV7-7 and TRBJ2-5 provide the parts outside the CDR3, is GAGVSQSPRYKVTKRGQDVTLRCDPISSHATLYWYQQALGQGPEFLTYFNYEAQPDKSGLPSDRFSAERPEGSISTLTIQRTEQRDSAMYRCASSRRGETQYFGPGTRLLVL.

The rearrangement uses TRBV15 and TRBJ1-1; 7 bases are shared with TRBD1. CDR1 and CDR2 from the germline V gene are LNHNV and YYDKDF (reference sequence). The CDR3 runs to 15 residues. V was pared by 2 bases and J by 2 bases, with 5 bases of the junction left unmatched. This CDR3 reads CATSRSWTGNTEAFF. In DNA form, the CDR3 reads TGTGCCACCAGCAGAAGCTGGACAGGAAACACTGAAGCTTTCTTT.

The chain carries TRBV18 and TRBJ1-5; 9 nucleotides agree with TRBD1. Looked up from germline, CDR1 is KGHSH and CDR2 is LQKENI. V shed 1 base and J 6 bases; nucleotides not matched to a gene: 4. The CDR3 extends over 15 amino acids. This chain's CDR3 is CASSPRRQGGQPQHF. The CDR3 region has the DNA TGTGCCAGCTCACCACGAAGACAGGGGGGTCAGCCCCAGCATTTT. The variable domain in full, completed from reference TRBV18 and TRBJ1-5, reads NAGVMQNPRHLVRRRGQEARLRCSPMKGHSHVYWYRQLPEEGLKFMVYLQKENIIDESGMPKERFSAEFPKEGPSILRIQQVVRGDSAAYFCASSPRRQGGQPQHFGDGTRLSIL.

The rearrangement links TRBV2 to TRBJ1-4, with D perhaps TRBD1 (5 bases). V gave up 9 bases and J gave up 2 bases, with 13 bases separating them. This CDR3 comprises 14 residues. The germline V gene encodes CDR1 SNHLY and CDR2 FYNNEI. The CDR3, as DNA: TGTGCCAGTGCGGGGGGGGTCACTAATGAAAAACTGTTTTTT. Translating gives CASAGGVTNEKLFF.

The chain combines TRBV10-3 with TRBJ2-1, with 7 positions matching TRBD1. V lost 0 bases and J lost 4; bases outside the gene matches: 0. There are 14 residues in the CDR3. Germline CDR1 is ENHRY and CDR2 is SYGVKD. The CDR3: CAISESGQYNEQFF. The DNA for the CDR3 is TGTGCCATCAGTGAGTCGGGACAGTACAATGAGCAGTTCTTC.

The chain recombines TRBV7-2 with TRBJ2-1, with 12 positions matching TRBD2. The CDR3 length is 17 residues. In germline, CDR1 is SGHTA, CDR2 FQGNSA. V was clipped by 2 bases and J by 7 bases; unmatched bases: 9. The CDR3 coding sequence is TGTGCCAGCAGCTTAATAAAGACCCTAGCGGGGGGGAATGAGCAGTTCTTC. Protein: CASSLIKTLAGGNEQFF.

This chain uses TRBV6-6 with TRBJ2-7; maybe TRBD1 (5 bases). Trimming left V 0 bases short and J 5 bases short, with 11 bases between. Germline loops: CDR1 MNHNY, CDR2 SVGAGI (reference sequence). This CDR3 is 14 amino acids long. The CDR3 coding sequence is TGTGCCAGCAGTTACTCAAGGGGCGGCGACGAGCAGTACTTC. Its protein is CASSYSRGGDEQYF.

The chain couples TRBV4-1 to TRBJ1-4; no clear D. The CDR3 length is 15 residues. CDR1 and CDR2 from the germline V gene are MGHRA and YSYEKL. V dropped 4 bases and J dropped 4 bases, with 13 bases sitting between them. The CDR3 DNA reads as TGCGCCAGCAGCCTTGGACTTGGGCTTAATGAAAAACTGTTTTTT. Protein sequence: CASSLGLGLNEKLFF.

The chain has TRBV5-1 and TRBJ2-1; D ambiguous. Germline lookup yields CDR1 SGHRS and CDR2 YFSETQ. Trimming cost V 1 base and J 3 bases, with 8 bases left between them. This CDR3 is built from 14 residues. CDR3 sequence (DNA): TGCGCCAGCAGCTTGTCACCAGACTACAATGAGCAGTTCTTC. This sequence encodes CASSLSPDYNEQFF.

The chain combines TRBV7-9 with TRBJ2-3, with D maybe TRBD1 (5 bases). Germline V gene lookup returns CDR1 SEHNR and CDR2 FQNEAQ (reference sequence). The CDR3 spans 16 residues. The ends were cut back, 0 bases at V and 5 bases at J, with 15 bases in the middle. The CDR3 reads CASSLAVTPQGDTQYF. The CDR3 region has the DNA TGTGCCAGCAGCTTAGCGGTGACTCCGCAGGGAGATACGCAGTATTTT.

V and J are TRBV15 and TRBJ2-5; maybe TRBD1 (5 bases). Trimming took off 1 base at V and 5 bases at J, with 8 bases between the two ends. The CDR3 has 13 residues. Germline lookup yields CDR1 LNHNV and CDR2 YYDKDF (reference sequence). The CDR3 sequence: CATSRGGWETQYF. The CDR3 DNA sequence: TGTGCCACCAGCAGAGGGGGCTGGGAGACCCAGTACTTC.

The chain is built from TRBV4-1 and TRBJ2-1, with D perhaps matching TRBD2 (6 bases). The V gene lost 1 base and the J gene lost 0 bases, with 13 bases spanning the gap. The CDR3 covers 17 residues. The V gene's germline CDR1 is MGHRA and CDR2 YSYEKL. Here the CDR3 DNA reads TGCGCCAGCAGCCAAGGGAGCGGGCATCGCTCCTACAATGAGCAGTTCTTC. It codes for CASSQGSGHRSYNEQFF.

The J gene is TRBJ2-1, the V gene TRBV15; 8 nucleotides agree with TRBD1. Germline V gene lookup returns CDR1 LNHNV and CDR2 YYDKDF (reference sequence). V dropped 4 bases and J dropped 7; count of bases not matched to a gene: 3. CDR3 length: 13 amino acids. The DNA for the CDR3 is TGTGCCACCAGCACGAGACAGGGGAATGAGCAGTTCTTC. It translates to CATSTRQGNEQFF.

This sequence joins TRBV27 and TRBJ1-2, with D possibly being TRBD1 (5 bases). The germline V gene has CDR1 MNHEY and CDR2 SMNVEV (reference sequence). The V gene lost 2 bases and the J gene lost 2 bases, with 9 bases spanning the gap. The CDR3 totals 14 residues. The CDR3 spells CASSLAGGNYGYTF. CDR3 DNA: TGTGCCAGCAGTTTAGCCGGGGGGAACTATGGCTACACCTTC.

The chain links TRBV19 to TRBJ1-2; the D is unclear. V was trimmed by 3 bases and J by 3 bases, leaving 11 bases between them. CDR1 LNHDA and CDR2 SQIVND come from the germline V gene (reference sequence). This CDR3 spans 14 amino acids. CDR3 residues: CASSIRELYYGYTF. The CDR3 DNA sequence: TGTGCCAGTAGTATCCGGGAACTATACTATGGCTACACCTTC.

This rearrangement joins TRBV6-6 to TRBJ1-1; 7 nucleotides agree with TRBD1. This CDR3 region has 12 residues. V was pared by 6 bases and J by 3 bases, with 1 base of the junction left unmatched. The germline gives CDR1 MNHNY, CDR2 SVGAGI (reference sequence). The CDR3 nucleotides read TGTGCCAGCAGCGACAGGGACACTGAAGCTTTCTTT. It yields the protein CASSDRDTEAFF.